The 16 T cell receptor beta chains below were found in one sample sequenced in a study of cytomegalovirus exposure and HLA in healthy donors. PCR primers comprised 60 Vbeta and 13 Jbeta primers. Produced via immunoSEQ multiplex PCR; TCRdb's table is partial and in-frame only. The table shows about 82,000 clones, with approximately 70% occurring only once. The sequenced sample consisted of PBMCs. The source is a man aged 60-69 years in good health and CMV-seronegative.

The rearrangement joins TRBV28 to TRBJ2-7; D is undetermined. V was trimmed by 1 base and J by 2 bases, leaving 9 bases between them. The CDR3 is made up of 14 amino acids. The germline V gene has CDR1 MDHEN and CDR2 SYDVKM. This CDR3 reads CASSLFGGAYEQYF. CDR3 coding DNA: TGTGCCAGCAGTTTATTCGGCGGTGCCTACGAGCAGTACTTC. The full variable domain, completed using reference TRBV28 and TRBJ2-7, is DVKVTQSSRYLVKRTGEKVFLECVQDMDHENMFWYRQDPGLGLRLIYFSYDVKMKEKGDIPEGYSVSREKKERFSLILESASTNQTSMYLCASSLFGGAYEQYFGPGTRLTVT.

In this sample, this clone turned up a few times. The rearrangement joins TRBV5-4 to TRBJ2-5; tentative D call: TRBD1 (6 bases). Germline V gives CDR1 SGHNT, CDR2 YYREEE (reference sequence). V was pared by 2 bases and J by 4 bases, with 9 bases between. This CDR3 is 13 amino acids long. CDR3 bases: TGTGCCAGCAGCTTAAGGGGGATAGAGACCCAGTACTTC. Translating it yields CASSLRGIETQYF.

This clone showed up many times. The chain carries TRBV28 and TRBJ2-1; TRBD2 aligns across 9 bases. The CDR3 has 14 amino acids. Germline lookup yields CDR1 MDHEN and CDR2 SYDVKM. Trimming at V came to 6 bases and at J to 10 bases, leaving 10 bases not matched to a gene. In nucleotides, the CDR3 is TGTGCCAGCAGAAGAGCGGGAGGCCCCCTAGAGCAGTTCTTC. It codes for CASRRAGGPLEQFF.

This chain connects TRBV18 to TRBJ2-3, with TRBD2 as a possible D gene (6 bases). The CDR3 sequence is 15 residues long. Trimming pared 8 bases from V and 4 bases from J, leaving 19 bases between. Germline loops: CDR1 KGHSH, CDR2 LQKENI. The CDR3 spells CASTDIGLAADTQYF. The CDR3 DNA reads as TGTGCCAGCACTGACATAGGGTTAGCGGCAGATACGCAGTATTTT.

The rearrangement joins TRBV28 to TRBJ1-4; the D is unclear. V was cut by 4 bases and J by 0 bases, with 9 bases left in between. Germline CDR1 reads MDHEN; CDR2 reads SYDVKM. CDR3 length equals 15 residues. The CDR3 sequence is CASSSRRATNEKLFF. The DNA of the CDR3 is TGTGCCAGCAGTTCGAGGAGAGCAACTAATGAAAAACTGTTTTTT.

This clone was counted between two and nine times. The CDR3, as DNA: TGTGCCAGCAGCGGGAGCGGACTAGCGGGTGAACATTACAATGAGCAGTTCTTC. Translating gives CASSGSGLAGEHYNEQFF. This rearrangement joins TRBV7-2 to TRBJ2-1; 11 bases are a match to TRBD2. V trimming: 5 bases; J trimming: 4 bases; junction bases outside the gene matches: 13. This CDR3 spans 18 amino acids. Germline values: CDR1 SGHTA, CDR2 FQGNSA.

The genes are TRBV5-4 and TRBJ2-1; 9 nucleotides line up with TRBD2. Per the germline V gene, CDR1 is SGHNT and CDR2 is YYREEE (reference sequence). CDR3 length: 16 amino acids. With 4 bases clipped from V and 4 bases from J, the junction kept 9 bases outside the gene matches. The CDR3 loop reads CASSPLSGSRYNEQFF. CDR3 sequence (DNA): TGTGCCAGCAGCCCTCTTAGCGGGAGCCGGTACAATGAGCAGTTCTTC.

The chain employs TRBV28 and TRBJ2-7; 7 bases align to TRBD2. V shed 6 bases and J 3 bases; nucleotides not matched to a gene: 5. From germline, CDR1 is MDHEN and CDR2 SYDVKM. The CDR3 runs to 13 residues. CDR3 in amino acids: CASRGGGIYEQYF. In DNA, the CDR3 is TGTGCCAGCAGGGGCGGGGGAATCTACGAGCAGTACTTC.

The rearrangement uses TRBV19 and TRBJ1-4, with 8 bases fitting TRBD1. From germline, CDR1 is LNHDA and CDR2 SQIVND (reference sequence). V gave up 6 bases and J gave up 3 bases; unmatched junction bases: 6. The CDR3 totals 15 residues. The CDR3 loop reads CASRTTGVANEKLFF. In nucleotides, the CDR3 is TGTGCCAGTAGGACGACAGGGGTGGCTAATGAAAAACTGTTTTTT.

The gene calls are TRBV4-1 and TRBJ2-4, with 12 positions matching TRBD1. From germline, CDR1 is MGHRA and CDR2 YSYEKL. The length of the CDR3 is 17 residues. With 4 bases clipped from V and 0 bases from J, the junction kept 4 bases outside the gene matches. The CDR3 DNA reads TGCGCCAGCAGCCGGGGACAGGGGGCCCTAGCCAAAAACATTCAGTACTTC. Protein sequence: CASSRGQGALAKNIQYF.

The gene calls are TRBV13 and TRBJ2-7, with TRBD1 identical over 8 bases. The germline V gene has CDR1 PRHDT and CDR2 FYEKMQ (reference sequence). With 3 bases clipped from V and 3 bases from J, the junction kept 4 bases outside the gene matches. The CDR3 sequence is 14 residues long. The CDR3 DNA follows: TGTGCCAGCAGCTTGGGACAGGCATTCTACGAGCAGTACTTC. The encoded protein is CASSLGQAFYEQYF.

This clone was picked up a small number of times. This sequence joins TRBV7-6 and TRBJ1-4; possible D gene TRBD1, 6 bases. The ends were cut back, 5 bases at V and 10 bases at J, with 14 bases in the middle. The CDR3 totals 13 residues. CDR1 is SGHVS and CDR2 is FNYEAQ in the germline V gene. Here the CDR3 DNA reads TGTGCCAGCAGCCCAGAGGCAGGGGCAAAACTGTTTTTT. This encodes CASSPEAGAKLFF. Full variable domain (outside the CDR3, taken from reference TRBV7-6 and TRBJ1-4): GAGVSQSPRYKVTKRGQDVALRCDPISGHVSLYWYRQALGQGPEFLTYFNYEAQQDKSGLPNDRFSAERPEGSISTLTIQRTEQRDSAMYRCASSPEAGAKLFFGSGTQLSVL.

This clone was seen a handful of times. The chain has TRBV6-5 and TRBJ2-1; 9 bases align to TRBD2. The CDR3 runs to 14 residues. Germline trimming cut 5 bases from V and 6 bases from J; bases unmatched to any gene: 5. In germline, CDR1 is MNHEY, CDR2 SVGAGI. DNA for the CDR3: TGTGCCAGCAGTCCTCTGACTAGCGGCAATGAGCAGTTCTTC. Its protein is CASSPLTSGNEQFF.

J is TRBJ2-1 and V is TRBV11-2; D is possibly TRBD1 (6 bases). There are 15 residues in the CDR3. Germline assignment: CDR1 SGHAT and CDR2 FQNNGV. Trimming pared 2 bases from V and 8 bases from J, leaving 16 bases between. The CDR3 bases are TGTGCCAGCAGCTTAACTGGGGGCCGCAGACATGAGCAGTTCTTC. It translates to CASSLTGGRRHEQFF.

This clone was counted only a few times. This chain connects TRBV7-6 to TRBJ2-2; a weak D match, TRBD2 (7 bases). In germline, CDR1 is SGHVS, CDR2 FNYEAQ. The germline V and J ends were trimmed by 3 bases and 6 bases, with 14 bases remaining between them. The length of the CDR3 is 15 residues. The CDR3 sequence is CASSLGGPVSGELFF. In nucleotides, the CDR3 is TGTGCCAGCAGCTTGGGGGGGCCAGTTTCCGGGGAGCTGTTTTTT.

The chain uses TRBV7-8 and TRBJ2-1, with TRBD1 matching over 7 bases. This CDR3 is built from 15 residues. CDR1 SGHVS and CDR2 FQNEAQ come from the germline V gene. The V and J ends lost 4 bases and 5 bases, in that order; junction bases with no gene match: 8. The CDR3 DNA reads as TGTGCCAGCAGCTCAGACAGGGCGCGAAACAATGAGCAGTTCTTC. This encodes CASSSDRARNNEQFF.